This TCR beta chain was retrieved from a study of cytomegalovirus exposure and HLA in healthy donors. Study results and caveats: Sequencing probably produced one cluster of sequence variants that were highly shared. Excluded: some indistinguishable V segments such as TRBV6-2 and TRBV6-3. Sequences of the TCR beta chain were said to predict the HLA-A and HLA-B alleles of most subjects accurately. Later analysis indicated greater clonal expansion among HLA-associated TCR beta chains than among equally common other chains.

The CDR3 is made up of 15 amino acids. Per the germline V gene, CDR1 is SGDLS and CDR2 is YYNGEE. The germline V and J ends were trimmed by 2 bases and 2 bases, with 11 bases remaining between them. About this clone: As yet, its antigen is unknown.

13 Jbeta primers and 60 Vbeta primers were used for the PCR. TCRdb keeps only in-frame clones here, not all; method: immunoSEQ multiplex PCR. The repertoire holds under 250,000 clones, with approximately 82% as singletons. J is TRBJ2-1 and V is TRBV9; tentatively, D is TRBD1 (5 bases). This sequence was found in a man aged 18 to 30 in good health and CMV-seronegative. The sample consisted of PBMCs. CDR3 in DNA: TGTGCCAGCAGCGTCAGTGGGGCCCCCTACAATGAGCAGTTCTTC. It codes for CASSVSGAPYNEQFF.